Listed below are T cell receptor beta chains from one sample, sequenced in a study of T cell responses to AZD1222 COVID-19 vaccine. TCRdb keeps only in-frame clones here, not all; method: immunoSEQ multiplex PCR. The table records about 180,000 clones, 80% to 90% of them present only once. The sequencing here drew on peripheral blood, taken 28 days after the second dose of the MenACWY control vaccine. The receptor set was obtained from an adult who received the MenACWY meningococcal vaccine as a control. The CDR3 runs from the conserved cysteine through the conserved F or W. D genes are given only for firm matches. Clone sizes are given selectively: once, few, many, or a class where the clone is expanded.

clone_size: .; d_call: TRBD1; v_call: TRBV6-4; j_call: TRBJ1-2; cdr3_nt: TGTGCCAGCAGTGACTCGTTTGGGACAGACTATGGCTACACCTTC; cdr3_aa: CASSDSFGTDYGYTF
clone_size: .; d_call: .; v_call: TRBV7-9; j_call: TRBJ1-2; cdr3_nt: TGTGCCAGCAGCTTAGGAGTTCGAGCGGCGGATGGCTACACCTTC; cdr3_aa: CASSLGVRAADGYTF
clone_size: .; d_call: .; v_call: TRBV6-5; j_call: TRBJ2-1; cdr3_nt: TGTGCCAGCAGTTACTCGAGAGCGGGTGCCAACAATGAGCAGTTCTTC; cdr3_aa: CASSYSRAGANNEQFF
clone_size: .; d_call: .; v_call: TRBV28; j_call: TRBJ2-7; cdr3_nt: TGTGCCAGCAGTTTGGGTGGGCAGCGGTCCGGGTACGAGCAGTACTTC; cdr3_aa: CASSLGGQRSGYEQYF
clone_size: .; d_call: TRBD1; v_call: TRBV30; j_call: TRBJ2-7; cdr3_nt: TGTGCCTGGAGCTCCGGGACAGGGGGCTTCTACGAGCAGTACTTC; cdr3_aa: CAWSSGTGGFYEQYF
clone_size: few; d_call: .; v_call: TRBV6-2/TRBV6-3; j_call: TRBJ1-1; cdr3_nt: TGTGCCAGCAGCACTCAGGGAGGGAACACTGAAGCTTTCTTT; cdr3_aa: CASSTQGGNTEAFF
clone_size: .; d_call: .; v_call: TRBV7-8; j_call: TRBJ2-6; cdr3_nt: TGTGCCAGCAGCTTAGGGGTGTCCGGGGTAGCCTCTGGGGCCAACGTCCTGACTTTC; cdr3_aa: CASSLGVSGVASGANVLTF
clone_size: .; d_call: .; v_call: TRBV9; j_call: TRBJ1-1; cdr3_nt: TGTGCCAGCAGCGTAGGAGGGGGTGGCACTGAAGCTTTCTTT; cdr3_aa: CASSVGGGGTEAFF
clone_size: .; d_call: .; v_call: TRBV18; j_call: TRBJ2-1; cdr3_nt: TGTGCCAGCCGGGAAGGGTCAGGGGCCTACAATGAGCAGTTCTTC; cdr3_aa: CASREGSGAYNEQFF
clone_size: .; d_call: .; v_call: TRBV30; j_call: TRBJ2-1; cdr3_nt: TGTGCCTGGATTGGGCGAAGCTCCTACAATGAGCAGTTCTTC; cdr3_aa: CAWIGRSSYNEQFF
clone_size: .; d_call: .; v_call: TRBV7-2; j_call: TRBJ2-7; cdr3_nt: TGTGCCAGCAGCTTTCGGGTGAGCGAGCAGTACTTC; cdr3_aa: CASSFRVSEQYF
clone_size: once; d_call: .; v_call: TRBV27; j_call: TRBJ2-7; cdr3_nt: TGTGCCAGCAGTTTATCTGGACTCGGATACGAGCAGTACTTC; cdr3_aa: CASSLSGLGYEQYF
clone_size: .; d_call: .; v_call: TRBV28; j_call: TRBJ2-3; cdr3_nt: TGTGCCAGCAGTTTACAGGGGGCCAGCGGGAACACAGATACGCAGTATTTT; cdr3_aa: CASSLQGASGNTDTQYF
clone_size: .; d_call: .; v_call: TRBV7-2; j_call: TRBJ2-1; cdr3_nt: TGTGCCAGCAGCTTAGCAGTGAGCTCCTACAATGAGCAGTTCTTC; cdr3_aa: CASSLAVSSYNEQFF
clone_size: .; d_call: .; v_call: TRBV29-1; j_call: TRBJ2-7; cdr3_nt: TGCAGCGCTGCTAGGGGGACCCCCTACGAGCAGTACTTC; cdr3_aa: CSAARGTPYEQYF
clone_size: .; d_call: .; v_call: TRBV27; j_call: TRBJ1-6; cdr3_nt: TGTGCCAGCACCCCTTTAGGCGGGGCGGTGAATTCACCCCTCCACTTT; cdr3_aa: CASTPLGGAVNSPLHF
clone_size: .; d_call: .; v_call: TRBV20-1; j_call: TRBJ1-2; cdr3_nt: TGCAGTGGCCTAGATGGCTACACCTTC; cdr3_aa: CSGLDGYTF
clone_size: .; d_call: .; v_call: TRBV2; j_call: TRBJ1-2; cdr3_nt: TGTGCCAGCAGTGAAGGTTTTCGACGGAACTATGGCTACACCTTC; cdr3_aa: CASSEGFRRNYGYTF
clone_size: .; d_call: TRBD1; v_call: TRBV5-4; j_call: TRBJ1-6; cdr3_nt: TGTGCCAGCAGCCCGTTCGGGACAGGGGGCGCTGGGAATTCACCCCTCCACTTT; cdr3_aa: CASSPFGTGGAGNSPLHF
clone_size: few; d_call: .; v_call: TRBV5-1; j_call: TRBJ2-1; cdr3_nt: TGCGCCAGCAGCTTAACGACGAACGAGCAGTTCTTC; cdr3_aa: CASSLTTNEQFF
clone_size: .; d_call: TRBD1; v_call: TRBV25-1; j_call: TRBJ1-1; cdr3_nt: TGTGCCAGCAAAAGGGACAGGGGTGAAGCTTTCTTT; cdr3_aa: CASKRDRGEAFF
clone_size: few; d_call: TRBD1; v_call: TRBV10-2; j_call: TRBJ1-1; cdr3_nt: TGCGCCAGCAGAGAACCGGGACAGGGATACTCTGAAGCTTTCTTT; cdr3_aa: CASREPGQGYSEAFF
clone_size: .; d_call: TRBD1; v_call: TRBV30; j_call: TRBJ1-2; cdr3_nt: TGTGCCGGTGGTCGGCAGGGGGCGCAGGGCTACACCTTC; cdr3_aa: CAGGRQGAQGYTF
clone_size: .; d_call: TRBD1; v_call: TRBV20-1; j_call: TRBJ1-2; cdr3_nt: TGCAGTGCTAGACAGGGGGGCGGCTACACCTTC; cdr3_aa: CSARQGGGYTF
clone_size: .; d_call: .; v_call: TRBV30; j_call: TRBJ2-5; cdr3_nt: TGTGCCTGGAGTGGCACTGCCGGAGAGACCCAGTACTTC; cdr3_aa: CAWSGTAGETQYF
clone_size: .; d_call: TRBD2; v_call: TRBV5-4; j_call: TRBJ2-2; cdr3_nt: TGTGCCAGCAGCTCGGGAGGGGTCACCGGGGAGCTGTTTTTT; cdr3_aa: CASSSGGVTGELFF
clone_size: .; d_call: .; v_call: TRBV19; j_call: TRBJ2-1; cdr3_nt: TGTGCCAGTAGTATCCTTAGCGGATCCTACAATGAGCAGTTCTTC; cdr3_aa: CASSILSGSYNEQFF
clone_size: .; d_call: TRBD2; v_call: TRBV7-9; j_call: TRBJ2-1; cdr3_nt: TGTGCCAGCAGCTTAGACTCGGGAGGGACTTTCGTTGAGCAGTTCTTC; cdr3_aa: CASSLDSGGTFVEQFF
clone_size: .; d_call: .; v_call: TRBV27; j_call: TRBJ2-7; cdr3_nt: TGTGCCAGCAGTCTGGACTCCTTCTCCTACGAGCAGTACTTC; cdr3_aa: CASSLDSFSYEQYF
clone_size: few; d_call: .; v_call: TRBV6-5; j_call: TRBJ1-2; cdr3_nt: TGTGCCAGCGGGGGCGGTAACTATGGCTACACCTTC; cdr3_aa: CASGGGNYGYTF
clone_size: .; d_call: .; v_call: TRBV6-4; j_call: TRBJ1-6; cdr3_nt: TGTGCCAGCTCGCGCGAGAATAATTCACCCCTCCACTTT; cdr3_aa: CASSRENNSPLHF
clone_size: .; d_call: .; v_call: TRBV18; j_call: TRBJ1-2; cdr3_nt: TGTGCCAGCTCACCACCGCGGCCCCGGGCGTATGGCTACACCTTC; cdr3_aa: CASSPPRPRAYGYTF
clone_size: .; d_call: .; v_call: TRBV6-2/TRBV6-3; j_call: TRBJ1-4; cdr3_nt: TGTGCCAGCAGTGGACAGCCAACTAATGAAAAACTGTTTTTT; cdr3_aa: CASSGQPTNEKLFF
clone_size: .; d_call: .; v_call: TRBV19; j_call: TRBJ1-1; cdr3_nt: TGTGCCAGTAGTAGACGGGGCACTGAAGCTTTCTTT; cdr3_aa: CASSRRGTEAFF
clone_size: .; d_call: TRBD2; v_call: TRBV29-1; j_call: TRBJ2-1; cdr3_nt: TGCAGCGTCAATAGCCACGCTAGCGGGAGAGGGGGCGCGCAGTTCTTC; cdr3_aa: CSVNSHASGRGGAQFF
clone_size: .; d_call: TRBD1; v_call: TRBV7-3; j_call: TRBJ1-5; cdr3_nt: TGTGCCAGCAGCCGAGGACAGGGGGAGCCCCAGCATTTT; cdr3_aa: CASSRGQGEPQHF
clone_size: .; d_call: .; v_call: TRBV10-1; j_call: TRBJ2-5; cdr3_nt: TGCGCCAGCAGTGAGGCAGGGTCGTACCAAGAGACCCAGTACTTC; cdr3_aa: CASSEAGSYQETQYF
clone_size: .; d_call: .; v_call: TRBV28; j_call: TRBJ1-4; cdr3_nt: TGTGCCAGCAGTCGCGATGAAAAACTGTTTTTT; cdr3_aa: CASSRDEKLFF
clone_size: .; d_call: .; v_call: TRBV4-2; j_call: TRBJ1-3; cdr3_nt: TGTGCCAGCAGCCAAGCCCCTTTGGGGGGGGGAAACACCATATATTTT; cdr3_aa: CASSQAPLGGGNTIYF
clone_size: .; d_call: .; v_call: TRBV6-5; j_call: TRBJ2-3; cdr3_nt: TGTGCCAGCAGTATAGTGGGAGTTAGCACAGATACGCAGTATTTT; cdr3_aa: CASSIVGVSTDTQYF
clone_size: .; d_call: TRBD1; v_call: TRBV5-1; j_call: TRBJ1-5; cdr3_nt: TGCGCCAGCAGTATAGGGGACAGAGGGAATCAGCCCCAGCATTTT; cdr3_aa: CASSIGDRGNQPQHF
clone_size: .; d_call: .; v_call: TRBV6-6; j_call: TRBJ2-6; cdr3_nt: TGTGCCAGTTCTGGGGAGGCCAACGTCCTGACTTTC; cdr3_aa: CASSGEANVLTF
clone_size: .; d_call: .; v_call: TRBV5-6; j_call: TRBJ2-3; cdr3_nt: TGTGCCAGCAGCTTGAAGAGGGGTCGTACGCAGTATTTT; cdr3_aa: CASSLKRGRTQYF
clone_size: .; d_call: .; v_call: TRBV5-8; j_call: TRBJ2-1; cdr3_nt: TGTGCCAGCAGCCGTGGGATTTTAAACAATGAGCAGTTCTTC; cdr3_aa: CASSRGILNNEQFF
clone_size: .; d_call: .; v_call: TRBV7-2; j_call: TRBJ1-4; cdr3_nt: TGTGCCAGCAGCCCTTACGTGGCCAATGAAAAACTGTTTTTT; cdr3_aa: CASSPYVANEKLFF
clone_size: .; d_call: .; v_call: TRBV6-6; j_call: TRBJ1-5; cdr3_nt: TGTGCCAGCAGCCGGACGTGGGAGAGCAATCAGCCCCAGCATTTT; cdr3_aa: CASSRTWESNQPQHF
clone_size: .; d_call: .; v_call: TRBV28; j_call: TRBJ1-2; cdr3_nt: TGTGCCAGCACGTTAGAAGCTAACTATGGCTACACCTTC; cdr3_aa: CASTLEANYGYTF
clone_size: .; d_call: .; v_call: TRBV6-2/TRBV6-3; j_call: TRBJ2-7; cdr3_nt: TGTGCCAGCAGTTACGGACGATGGAGCTCCTACGAGCAGTACTTC; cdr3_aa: CASSYGRWSSYEQYF
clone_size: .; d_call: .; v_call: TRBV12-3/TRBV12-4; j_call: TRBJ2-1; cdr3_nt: TGTGCCAGCCGGGACGGATTCTACAATGAGCAGTTCTTC; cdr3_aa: CASRDGFYNEQFF
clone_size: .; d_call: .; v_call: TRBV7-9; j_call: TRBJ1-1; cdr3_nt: TGTGCCAGCAGCTGGGGGGGTGTTGAAGCTTTCTTT; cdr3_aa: CASSWGGVEAFF
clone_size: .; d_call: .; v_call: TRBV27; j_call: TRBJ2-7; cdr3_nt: TGTGCCAGCAGTTTATCCCCCAGGGTCGAGCAGTACTTC; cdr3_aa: CASSLSPRVEQYF
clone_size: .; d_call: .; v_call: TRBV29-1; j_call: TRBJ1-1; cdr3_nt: TGCAGCGTTGTTCGGGGGACTGAAGCTTTCTTT; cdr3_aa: CSVVRGTEAFF
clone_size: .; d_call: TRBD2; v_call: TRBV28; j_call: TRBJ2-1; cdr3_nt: TGTGCCAGTGGGGATATGGGCGGGGGGGTCCCCTACAATGAGCAGTTCTTC; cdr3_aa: CASGDMGGGVPYNEQFF
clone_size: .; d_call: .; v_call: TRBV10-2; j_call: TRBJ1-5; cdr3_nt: TGCGCCAGCAGCGGTGACGGTTATAGCAATCAGCCCCAGCATTTT; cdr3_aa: CASSGDGYSNQPQHF
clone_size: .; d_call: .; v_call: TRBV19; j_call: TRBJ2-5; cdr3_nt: TGTGCCAGTAGTATAGTGGCAGCAGGGGCGGAGACCCAGTACTTC; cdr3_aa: CASSIVAAGAETQYF